The count of the clone carrying this T cell receptor beta chain is one. Data came from immunoSEQ multiplex PCR; TCRdb stores just in-frame clones and leaves some out. The profile covers 13,000 to 15,000 clones, with 87% appearing a single time and 5.4% taken by the ten largest. This entry comes from a study of blood T cell repertoires in COVID-19. Study-level information: In each case, the material was cDNA or gDNA derived from T cells, B-cell-depleted T cells, or PBMCs.

V shed 1 base and J shed 7 bases, with 14 bases lying between them. The length of the CDR3 is 14 residues. Germline loops: CDR1 MGHRA, CDR2 YSYEKL. The sequencing input was peripheral blood. The chain couples TRBV4-1 to TRBJ2-7; tentatively, D is TRBD2 (5 bases). This receptor was identified in a human donor in a cohort sampled during active COVID-19. The DNA for the CDR3 is TGCGCCAGCAGCCAAGTTGAGGGCCCCGCTGAGCAGTACTTC. Its translation is CASSQVEGPAEQYF.